This T cell receptor (beta chain) derives from a study of memory CD4+ T cells and cytomegalovirus serostatus. General observations from the study: Each of 65 to 75 CMV-associated TCRbeta sequences occurred in one to five individuals.

Remarks on this clone: Its antigen remains unknown.

Per the germline V gene, CDR1 is SGHVS and CDR2 is FQNEAQ. The CDR3 is made up of 14 amino acids. Trimming shortened V by 3 bases and J by 5 bases, and 13 bases separated the two germline ends. The sort gate was single viable CD3+CD4+CD8-CD45RO+ cells for memory CD4+ T cells. Donors' CMV status reflects serum IgG against pp150, pp28, p38, p52. Assay: immunoSEQ multiplex PCR; the TCRdb copy retains only in-frame clones and omits some. The table records roughly 54,000 clones, roughly 72% of them present only once. Input material: memory CD4+ T cells from blood. This chain connects TRBV7-8 to TRBJ1-1; D is perhaps TRBD1 (5 bases). This clonotype was sampled from an adult in good health and CMV-seronegative. CDR3 region: CASSLERGGTEAFF. The CDR3 DNA follows: TGTGCCAGCAGCTTGGAGCGGGGGGGAACTGAAGCTTTCTTT. Full variable domain (remainder filled in from reference TRBV7-8 and TRBJ1-1): GAGVSQSPRYKVAKRGQDVALRCDPISGHVSLFWYQQALGQGPEFLTYFQNEAQLDKSGLPSDRFFAERPEGSVSTLKIQRTQQEDSAVYLCASSLERGGTEAFFGQGTRLTVV.